This entry lists 13 T cell receptor beta chains sequenced from one sample in a study of OX40 agonist ivuxolimab in advanced cancers. The protocol was immunoSEQ multiplex PCR, while the TCRdb copy is restricted to in-frame clones and leaves out a portion. Counted here are roughly 28,000 clones, approximately 84% occurring once; the ten biggest clones make up over 12%. This material consisted of CD4+ or CD8+ T cells sorted from blood, taken in a trial of the OX40 agonist ivuxolimab. The receptors were sampled from an adult with an advanced solid tumor such as melanoma, head and neck, liver or kidney cancer.

The chain uses TRBV5-1 and TRBJ2-5; the match to TRBD2 covers 14 bases. Trimming at V came to 1 base and at J to 3 bases, leaving 14 bases not matched to a gene. CDR1 is SGHRS, CDR2 YFSETQ, per germline. The CDR3 totals 20 residues. The DNA of the CDR3 is TGCGCCAGCAGCTTGCCTTACGTGGGACTAGCGGGAGAAGAGGAAGAGACCCAGTACTTC. This sequence encodes CASSLPYVGLAGEEEETQYF.

The V and J genes are TRBV9 and TRBJ1-1; tentatively, D is TRBD1 (5 bases). In germline, CDR1 is SGDLS, CDR2 YYNGEE. With 8 bases removed from V and 4 bases from J, the gap between germline ends came to 24 bases. This CDR3 region has 16 residues. The CDR3 region is CASSNPIRDGATEAFF. CDR3 DNA sequence: TGTGCCAGTTCAAACCCGATCCGGGACGGAGCCACTGAAGCTTTCTTT.

This chain joins TRBV6-5 and TRBJ1-1; D not resolved. V lost 0 bases and J lost 2, with 7 bases in between. Germline CDR1 and CDR2: MNHEY and SVGAGI. The CDR3 runs to 14 residues. Here the CDR3 DNA reads TGTGCCAGCAGTTACTCGTGGGGAAACACTGAAGCTTTCTTT. Its translation is CASSYSWGNTEAFF.

V is TRBV11-2 and J is TRBJ2-7; maybe TRBD1 (5 bases). CDR1 and CDR2 (germline): SGHAT, FQNNGV. The CDR3 loop spans 16 amino acids. Trimming shortened V by 5 bases and J by 4 bases, and 21 bases separated the two germline ends. The CDR3 DNA sequence: TGTGCCAGCAGCCCAGGGTATCGGACGGATATTTACGAGCAGTACTTC. Translated: CASSPGYRTDIYEQYF.

This clone was recorded only once. V gene TRBV19 combines with J gene TRBJ2-1; no reliable D call. V lost 3 bases, J lost 4 bases, and 10 bases lay in between. CDR3 length equals 14 residues. The germline V gene encodes CDR1 LNHDA and CDR2 SQIVND (reference sequence). The CDR3, as DNA: TGTGCCAGTAGTATCAGCACCGAATACAATGAGCAGTTCTTC. It codes for CASSISTEYNEQFF.

J is TRBJ1-6 and V is TRBV29-1; D call uncertain. CDR3 length: 16 amino acids. CDR1 SQVTM and CDR2 ANQGSEA come from the germline V gene. Trimming removed 5 bases from V and 8 bases from J, with 22 bases in between. CDR3 DNA: TGCAGCGTTTTGGTCACCGGCACAGAAAGGGATTCACCCCTCCACTTT. Translated: CSVLVTGTERDSPLHF.

This chain uses TRBV7-2 with TRBJ2-3; no reliable D call. CDR1 is SGHTA, CDR2 FQGNSA, per germline. Trimming took off 3 bases at V and 1 base at J, with 5 bases between the two ends. The CDR3 has 13 residues. The CDR3 DNA follows: TGTGCCAGCAGCTTCAGAGGCACAGATACGCAGTATTTT. This translates into CASSFRGTDTQYF. The entire variable domain, with the rest obtained from reference TRBV7-2 and TRBJ2-3, is as follows: GAGVSQSPSNKVTEKGKDVELRCDPISGHTALYWYRQSLGQGLEFLIYFQGNSAPDKSGLPSDRFSAERTGGSVSTLTIQRTQQEDSAVYLCASSFRGTDTQYFGPGTRLTVL.

J is TRBJ2-3 and V is TRBV11-1; 10 nucleotides align to TRBD2. Germline V gene sequence: CDR1 SGHAT, CDR2 FQDESV (reference sequence). With 2 bases clipped from V and 4 bases from J, the junction kept 6 bases outside the gene matches. The length of the CDR3 is 16 residues. CDR3 in amino acids: CASSLFSAGGADTQYF. The DNA for the CDR3 is TGTGCCAGCAGCTTATTCTCAGCGGGAGGGGCAGATACGCAGTATTTT. The whole variable domain, remainder taken from reference TRBV11-1 and TRBJ2-3, is EAEVAQSPRYKITEKSQAVAFWCDPISGHATLYWYRQILGQGPELLVQFQDESVVDDSQLPKDRFSAERLKGVDSTLKIQPAELGDSAMYLCASSLFSAGGADTQYFGPGTRLTVL.

The chain has TRBV27 and TRBJ2-7, with D tentatively TRBD2 (5 bases). This CDR3 is 15 amino acids long. In germline, CDR1 is MNHEY, CDR2 SMNVEV (reference sequence). Trimming took off 0 bases at V and 5 bases at J, with 14 bases between the two ends. CDR3 DNA: TGTGCCAGCAGTTTATCTTCACTAGATTCGGACGAGCAGTACTTC. Translating it yields CASSLSSLDSDEQYF.

V usage is TRBV28 and J usage is TRBJ2-1, with a weak D call TRBD2 (6 bases). This CDR3 contains 17 residues. Per germline, CDR1 MDHEN and CDR2 SYDVKM. V lost 2 bases to trimming and J lost 0 bases, with 14 bases between them. The CDR3, as DNA: TGTGCCAGCAGTTTAATCGGGGGTTCACACTCCTACAATGAGCAGTTCTTC. Protein sequence: CASSLIGGSHSYNEQFF. Looking up the rest from reference TRBV28 and TRBJ2-1 gives the full variable domain: DVKVTQSSRYLVKRTGEKVFLECVQDMDHENMFWYRQDPGLGLRLIYFSYDVKMKEKGDIPEGYSVSREKKERFSLILESASTNQTSMYLCASSLIGGSHSYNEQFFGPGTRLTVL.

The chain is built from TRBV19 and TRBJ1-2; 8 bases are shared with TRBD1. The CDR3 is made up of 15 amino acids. The junction had 7 bases not matched to a gene; V was cut back by 2 bases and J by 5 bases. The germline CDR1 and CDR2 sequences are LNHDA and SQIVND (reference sequence). The CDR3 here is CASSISGQGNYGYTF. The CDR3 nucleotides read TGTGCCAGTAGTATATCCGGACAGGGAAATTATGGCTACACCTTC.

The genes are TRBV7-9 and TRBJ2-7; TRBD2 is a possible D gene (6 bases). The CDR3 loop spans 14 amino acids. The germline CDR1 and CDR2 sequences are SEHNR and FQNEAQ (reference sequence). V was pared by 2 bases and J by 2 bases, with 10 bases between. This CDR3 reads CASSLRGTPYEQYF. For the CDR3, the DNA is TGTGCCAGCAGCTTACGCGGGACCCCCTACGAGCAGTACTTC.

V is TRBV4-2 and J is TRBJ2-7, with D unresolved. CDR1 and CDR2 (germline): LGHNA, YNFKEQ. The CDR3 loop spans 16 amino acids. V was shortened by 0 bases and J by 0 bases, with 12 bases between the two germline ends. CDR3 region: CASSQEARAGSYEQYF. The CDR3 coding sequence is TGTGCCAGCAGCCAAGAGGCCCGCGCCGGCTCCTACGAGCAGTACTTC.